Reported below is one TCR beta chain. The sample originates from a study of blood T cell repertoires in COVID-19. Background on the study: From the United States, Italy and Spain came samples of acute and convalescent COVID-19. T cells, B-cell-depleted T cells, or PBMCs supplied cDNA or gDNA.

The junction had 7 bases not matched to a gene; V was cut back by 4 bases and J by 4 bases. Germline CDR1 reads SGHVS; CDR2 reads FQNEAQ. The CDR3 runs 15 residues. How the authors handled the data: Quantification of nucleated cells was approximated via reference gene primer amplification. Sequenced by immunoSEQ multiplex PCR; TCRdb stores in-frame clones only, minus some. Clonal size and the V and J genes are those of that table, whereas D and trimming came from the DNA. The table shows more than 250,000 clones, with more than 80% occurring only once. This clonotype was sampled from a young man who had recovered from COVID-19. The gene calls are TRBV7-8 and TRBJ1-5; 7 nucleotides agree with TRBD1. Material: peripheral blood. This CDR3 reads CASSSRDSPNQPQHF. The CDR3 DNA reads TGTGCCAGCAGCTCCCGGGACAGCCCTAATCAGCCCCAGCATTTT.